This is a list of T cell receptor beta chains from one sample in a study of CD8 T cells in ankylosing spondylitis. TCRdb re-analysed the 5' RACE reads in MiXCR, keeping a single row per CDR3 protein. The sample consists of roughly 370,000 distinct CDR3 sequences, about a fifth of them appearing once. Sequenced: blood, either unsorted or a sorted T cell fraction (not recorded which). These receptor sequences come from a male donor with ankylosing spondylitis. Each CDR3 is given with its conserved first and last residue. The D gene is left open where the match is weak. Clone size is stated in some rows and not others, as once, few, many or a class when expanded.

j_call,clone_size,d_call,v_call,cdr3_nt,cdr3_aa
TRBJ1-3,few,-,TRBV10-2,TGCGCCAGCAGGAGGGCCGACGGAAACACCATATATTTT,CASRRADGNTIYF
TRBJ1-4,few,-,TRBV11-2,TGTGCCAGCAGCTTAAATCCTGGTGAAAAACTGTTTTTT,CASSLNPGEKLFF
TRBJ2-7,few,TRBD1,TRBV12-3/TRBV12-4,TGTGCCAGCAGTCAAACAGACAGGGTGGACTACGAGCAGTACTTC,CASSQTDRVDYEQYF
TRBJ2-1,few,TRBD1,TRBV2,TGTGCCAGCAGTGCATCGGGACAGGGAGACAATGAGCAGTTCTTC,CASSASGQGDNEQFF
TRBJ2-5,-,-,TRBV5-1,TGCGCCAGCAGCTTAAGACTAGAGGGGACCCAGTACTTC,CASSLRLEGTQYF
TRBJ2-7,-,-,TRBV7-6,TGTGCCAGCAGCTTAGAACCGTTTGTTCTGCGCGAGCAGTACTTC,CASSLEPFVLREQYF
TRBJ2-7,-,TRBD1,TRBV29-1,TGCAGCGTTGTGGTCGGGACAGGGACTTACGAGCAGTACTTC,CSVVVGTGTYEQYF
TRBJ1-1,-,TRBD1,TRBV20-1,TGCAGTGCTAAACAGGGGGGTATCACTGAAGCTTTCTTT,CSAKQGGITEAFF
TRBJ2-1,-,TRBD2,TRBV25-1,TGTGCCAGCAGTGAGGCGTGGGGGACTAGCGGGAGGGACGAGCAGTTCTTC,CASSEAWGTSGRDEQFF
TRBJ2-3,-,-,TRBV5-1,TGCGCCAGCAGCCTGATCATTTCTTTGGGCAGGTCGGCAGATACGCAGTATTTT,CASSLIISLGRSADTQYF
TRBJ1-1,-,-,TRBV20-1,TGCAGTGCTAGAGATCGCTTCCCGGGAACTGAAGCTTTCTTT,CSARDRFPGTEAFF
TRBJ1-3,few,-,TRBV4-3,TGCGCCAGCAGCCACTTGAGTGCCGGAAACACCATATATTTT,CASSHLSAGNTIYF
TRBJ2-2,-,-,TRBV5-5,TGTGCCAGCAGCCAGGGTCTTGCGAACACCGGGGAGCTGTTTTTT,CASSQGLANTGELFF
TRBJ2-3,-,TRBD2,TRBV20-1,TGCAGTGCTATAGCGGGAAGGACAGATACGCAGTATTTT,CSAIAGRTDTQYF
TRBJ2-7,few,-,TRBV30,TGTGCCTGGATGACAGGAGGGTCCTACGAGCAGTACTTC,CAWMTGGSYEQYF
TRBJ2-1,many,TRBD1,TRBV7-6,TGTGCCAGCAGCTTCGGGACAGGGTACAATGAGCAGTTCTTC,CASSFGTGYNEQFF
TRBJ2-7,few,TRBD1,TRBV18,TGTGCCAGCTCACCTTTGACAGGGACCCACGAGCAGTACTTC,CASSPLTGTHEQYF
TRBJ2-5,few,TRBD1,TRBV7-8,TGTGCCAGCAGTCGCGAGGCAAACAGGGGCCCTATGGAGACCCAGTACTTC,CASSREANRGPMETQYF
TRBJ2-5,-,-,TRBV20-1,TGCAGTGCTACTGACAGCCAAGAGACCCAGTACTTC,CSATDSQETQYF
TRBJ2-7,-,-,TRBV5-1,TGCGCCAGCAGCTTGCTCTCCGGGAACTACGAGCAGTACTTC,CASSLLSGNYEQYF
TRBJ2-1,-,TRBD2,TRBV20-1,TGCAGCGGACTAGCGGGAGCAAATGAGCAGTTCTTC,CSGLAGANEQFF
TRBJ2-1,many,TRBD2,TRBV7-2,TGTGCCAGCAGCGTGGGACTAGCCGGGAATGAGCAGTTCTTC,CASSVGLAGNEQFF
TRBJ2-7,-,TRBD2,TRBV27,TGTGCCAGCAGTCGGACTAGCGTTGGCGAGCAGTACTTC,CASSRTSVGEQYF
TRBJ2-1,-,TRBD2,TRBV19,TGTGCCAGTAGAAGGGGACTAGCGGGAGAGGGGCTTGTTGAGCAGTTCTTC,CASRRGLAGEGLVEQFF
TRBJ2-7,-,TRBD1,TRBV5-1,TGCGCCAGCAGCACCCGCGCGGGACAGGGTTTCAACGAGCAGTACTTC,CASSTRAGQGFNEQYF
TRBJ2-1,-,TRBD1,TRBV7-6,TGTGCCAGCAGCTCTCCGGGACAGGGGCAAAATGAGCAGTTCTTC,CASSSPGQGQNEQFF
TRBJ2-3,few,TRBD2,TRBV28,TGTGCCAGCCAACTAGCGGGAGCGCTAGATACGCAGTATTTT,CASQLAGALDTQYF
TRBJ2-6,many,-,TRBV4-2,TGTGCCAGCAGCCAAGGGGGAATTTCTGGGGCCAACGTCCTGACTTTC,CASSQGGISGANVLTF
TRBJ1-4,-,TRBD1,TRBV12-3/TRBV12-4,TGTGCCAGCGATGACAGGGCTGGCGAAAAACTGTTTTTT,CASDDRAGEKLFF
TRBJ2-3,-,-,TRBV7-9,TGTGCCAGCAACTTAGACACAGATACGCAGTATTTT,CASNLDTDTQYF
TRBJ1-5,-,TRBD1,TRBV28,TGTGCCAGCAGTTTGGTGCAGGGGGCAGTTCAGCCCCAGCATTTT,CASSLVQGAVQPQHF
TRBJ1-3,once,-,TRBV20-1,TGCAGTGCTAGATTAGACACTACCTCTGGAAACACCATATATTTT,CSARLDTTSGNTIYF
TRBJ2-1,-,-,TRBV5-1,TGCGCCAGCAGCTTACTAAATAACTTAGGGGGCAATGAGCAGTTCTTC,CASSLLNNLGGNEQFF
TRBJ1-1,few,-,TRBV12-5,TGTGCTAGTGGTTTGGTAGGGGTAGCTTTCTTT,CASGLVGVAFF
TRBJ2-7,-,-,TRBV5-1,TGCGCCAGCAGCTACGACAGGATTAGCTACGAGCAGTACTTC,CASSYDRISYEQYF
TRBJ2-7,-,-,TRBV7-8,TGTGCCAGCAGCCATTCAGACTACGAGCAGTACTTC,CASSHSDYEQYF
TRBJ2-5,-,-,TRBV15,TGTGCCACCAGCAGAGCGTGGGGGGGGCGGCAAGAGACCCAGTACTTC,CATSRAWGGRQETQYF
TRBJ2-2,few,-,TRBV7-3,TGTGCCAGCAGTGGAGCAGCCCGACCGAACACCGGGGAGCTGTTTTTT,CASSGAARPNTGELFF